Below, 14 T cell receptor beta chains from the same sample are listed, as sequenced in a study of T cell repertoires in cytomegalovirus infection. The antigens for these receptors are not known. In TCRdb, the reads were re-called with MiXCR into one record per CDR3 protein. The sample lists 90,000 to 110,000 distinct CDR3 sequences; about 28% were seen once. The material was CD8+ T cells from cultured PBMCs, obtained from culture after CMV antigen stimulation. These receptor sequences come from a human donor in good health (CMV status not recorded). Some clones in this sample may be carry-over from other donors' samples.

A few counts support this clonotype. J is TRBJ2-1 and V is TRBV28; 11 nucleotides match TRBD2. J gave up 3 bases and V 7 bases, and 8 bases lay outside the gene matches. The CDR3 consists of 16 residues. Per germline, CDR1 MDHEN and CDR2 SYDVKM. The chain's CDR3 is CASILAGGPGYNEQFF. The CDR3 nucleotides read TGTGCCAGCATCTTAGCGGGGGGGCCGGGCTACAATGAGCAGTTCTTC.

The chain employs TRBV7-9 and TRBJ2-7; D not certain. The germline gives CDR1 SEHNR, CDR2 FQNEAQ (reference sequence). V lost 5 bases and J lost 5, with 7 bases in between. This CDR3 has 11 amino acids. The DNA of the CDR3 is TGTGCCAGCAGCGAATCCCACGAGCAGTACTTC. It yields the protein CASSESHEQYF.

This chain connects TRBV6-6 to TRBJ1-5; weak D call: TRBD1 (5 bases). The CDR3 is made up of 17 amino acids. Germline CDR1 reads MNHNY; CDR2 reads SVGAGI (reference sequence). V shed 3 bases and J shed 5 bases, with 20 bases lying between them. The CDR3 coding sequence is TGTGCCAGCAGTTATCTCCTCGGCCCAGGGCGGGATCAGCCCCAGCATTTT. Encoded protein: CASSYLLGPGRDQPQHF.

This clonotype was found many times. The chain carries TRBV6-5 and TRBJ2-3, with D possibly being TRBD1 (5 bases). This CDR3 comprises 14 residues. Trimming took 0 bases from V and 8 from J, leaving 12 bases between them. Germline CDR1 reads MNHEY; CDR2 reads SVGAGI. The CDR3 is CASSYSGGQGTQYF. The CDR3, as DNA: TGTGCCAGCAGTTACTCTGGCGGCCAGGGTACGCAGTATTTT.

This clonotype was picked up a small number of times. The V call is TRBV12-3 or TRBV12-4, the J call TRBJ2-5; D unclear. There are 13 residues in the CDR3. The V end was cut by 3 bases, the J end by 9 bases, with 14 bases between. The CDR3 spells CASSFGSITAQYF. The CDR3 DNA reads as TGTGCCAGCAGTTTCGGATCCATTACGGCCCAGTACTTC.

The rearrangement joins TRBV12-3 or TRBV12-4 to TRBJ1-4; D might be TRBD1 (5 bases). The CDR3 extends over 14 amino acids. With 6 bases removed from V and 0 bases from J, the gap between germline ends came to 8 bases. CDR3 sequence reads: CASSGTSTNEKLFF. The CDR3 region has the DNA TGTGCCAGCAGCGGGACCTCAACTAATGAAAAACTGTTTTTT.

The chain is built from TRBV2 and TRBJ2-2; TRBD1 aligns across 9 bases. V shed 4 bases and J 5 bases; nucleotides not matched to a gene: 5. Germline CDR1 is SNHLY and CDR2 is FYNNEI. The CDR3 extends over 15 amino acids. The chain's CDR3 is CASSGLDRGTGELFF. The CDR3 coding sequence is TGTGCCAGCAGTGGCCTCGACAGGGGGACCGGGGAGCTGTTTTTT.

The rearrangement joins TRBV7-9 to TRBJ1-1; 7 nucleotides agree with TRBD1. There are 15 residues in the CDR3. In germline, CDR1 is SEHNR, CDR2 FQNEAQ (reference sequence). Trimming cost V 5 bases and J 9 bases; bases outside gene matches: 15. The chain's CDR3 is CASSALGQEPLKAFF. CDR3 sequence (DNA): TGTGCCAGCAGCGCTCTCGGACAGGAGCCGTTGAAAGCTTTCTTT.

The chain uses TRBV27 and TRBJ2-7; TRBD1 agrees at 10 bases. Germline V lookup: CDR1 MNHEY, CDR2 SMNVEV (reference sequence). Trimming took 3 bases from V and 4 from J; bases not matched to a gene: 9. The CDR3 consists of 16 residues. The chain's CDR3 is CASSLYPGQGVYEQYF. The CDR3 coding sequence is TGTGCCAGCAGTTTGTACCCTGGACAGGGGGTGTACGAGCAGTACTTC.

The rearrangement joins TRBV5-4 to TRBJ2-2; D possibly uses TRBD1 or TRBD2 (6 bases each). The CDR3 covers 17 residues. Trimming pared 4 bases from V and 0 bases from J, leaving 16 bases between. CDR1 and CDR2 from the germline V gene are SGHNT and YYREEE (reference sequence). DNA for the CDR3: TGTGCCAGCAGCCTGGGAGTCGGGGGCGCGAACACCGGGGAGCTGTTTTTT. Encoded protein: CASSLGVGGANTGELFF.

This clonotype appeared once. J is TRBJ1-6 and V is TRBV27; 9 bases line up with TRBD1. The length of the CDR3 is 17 residues. CDR1 is MNHEY and CDR2 is SMNVEV in the germline V gene (reference sequence). Unmatched junction bases numbered 13, after V lost 4 bases and J lost 9 bases. The DNA for the CDR3 is TGTGCCAGCAGTTCGTTTCGGACAGGGGAGGGCATTTCACCCCTCCACTTT. It yields the protein CASSSFRTGEGISPLHF.

This rearrangement joins TRBV19 to TRBJ2-4; possible D gene TRBD2, 6 bases. The CDR3 extends over 14 amino acids. The ends were cut back, 1 base at V and 13 bases at J, with 17 bases in the middle. The germline V gene encodes CDR1 LNHDA and CDR2 SQIVND (reference sequence). The CDR3 region has the DNA TGTGCCAGTAGTATAGCGGCAGGAGGGGTAGACCAGTACTTC. Its protein product is CASSIAAGGVDQYF.

The table lists this clonotype with a count of one. This sequence joins TRBV5-4 and TRBJ2-1; D is uncertain. The V end lost 0 bases, the J end lost 7 bases, and 5 bases lay between the germline ends. Germline V lookup: CDR1 SGHNT, CDR2 YYREEE (reference sequence). This CDR3 comprises 12 residues. Here the CDR3 DNA reads TGTGCCAGCAGCTTGGGGATGAATGAGCAGTTCTTC. Protein: CASSLGMNEQFF.

This clonotype has a count of ten or more. The chain combines TRBV5-4 with TRBJ2-3, with TRBD2 matching over 11 bases. The CDR3 is made up of 16 amino acids. Germline V gene data show CDR1 as SGHNT and CDR2 as YYREEE (reference sequence). Trimming removed 5 bases from V and 4 bases from J; junction bases left unmatched: 9. CDR3 sequence (DNA): TGTGCCAGCAGGCCCGGGACTAGCGGAGGACCAGATACGCAGTATTTT. Translating gives CASRPGTSGGPDTQYF.